These T cell receptor beta chains were read from a single sample in a study of neurological immune-mediated disorders. TCRdb called the 5' RACE reads again in MiXCR, with one record for every CDR3 protein. The table lists 40,000 to 50,000 distinct CDR3 sequences, 2% to 3% of them singletons, with around 12% in the top ten. The sequencing sample was made of PBMCs. The receptors derive from a man aged 25-45 years with multiple sclerosis. Both conserved end residues are part of each CDR3.

v_gene: TRBV5-1
CDR3aa: CASSPRDSSGYTF

v_gene: TRBV14
CDR3aa: CASSQVVLAGVPFF

v_gene: TRBV12-3/TRBV12-4
CDR3aa: CASRLLGNQPQHF

v_gene: TRBV20-1
CDR3aa: CSASDRGGQPQHF

v_gene: TRBV20-1
CDR3aa: CSANPGQGSYEQFF

v_gene: TRBV15
CDR3aa: CATSRPGQGREQYF

v_gene: TRBV20-1
CDR3aa: CSARAPWASEETQYF

v_gene: TRBV20-1
CDR3aa: CSARDPLMNTEAFF

v_gene: TRBV20-1
CDR3aa: CSARDVLNYEQYF

v_gene: TRBV12-3/TRBV12-4
CDR3aa: CASSGGQGAWAFF

v_gene: TRBV29-1
CDR3aa: CSVDPPEEGADYGYTF

v_gene: TRBV7-2
CDR3aa: CASSSGTHTDTQYF

v_gene: TRBV20-1
CDR3aa: CSAEGLAGGRADTQYF

v_gene: TRBV20-1
CDR3aa: CSATSYGTSGSIEEDTQYF

v_gene: TRBV2
CDR3aa: CASSDWVREQYF

v_gene: TRBV4-2
CDR3aa: CASSQGLAGGEEQFF

v_gene: TRBV4-3
CDR3aa: CASSQDAGPGTYEQYF

v_gene: TRBV7-9
CDR3aa: CASSLEGTQGAVTQYF

v_gene: TRBV7-6
CDR3aa: CASSFPPSTGTNTEAFF

v_gene: TRBV20-1
CDR3aa: CSALTSGGIYEQYF

v_gene: TRBV18
CDR3aa: CASQRAGGSYEQYF

v_gene: TRBV6-6
CDR3aa: CASRTGTGLYLGDTEAFF

v_gene: TRBV7-9
CDR3aa: CASSLSESGANVLTF

v_gene: TRBV7-2
CDR3aa: CASSFGDYTDTQYF

v_gene: TRBV20-1
CDR3aa: CSARTPKGLGNEQFF

v_gene: TRBV10-1
CDR3aa: CASSVQGDNTGELFF

v_gene: TRBV5-8
CDR3aa: CASSLEAGQLYQETQYF